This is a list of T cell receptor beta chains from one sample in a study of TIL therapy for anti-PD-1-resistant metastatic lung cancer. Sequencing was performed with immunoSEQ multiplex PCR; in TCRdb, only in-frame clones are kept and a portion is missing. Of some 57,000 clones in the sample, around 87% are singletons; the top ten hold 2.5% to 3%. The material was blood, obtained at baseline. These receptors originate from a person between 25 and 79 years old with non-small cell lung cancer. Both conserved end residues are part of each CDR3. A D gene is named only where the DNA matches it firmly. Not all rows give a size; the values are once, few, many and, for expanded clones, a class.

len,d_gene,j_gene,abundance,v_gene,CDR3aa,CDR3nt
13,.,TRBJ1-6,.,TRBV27,CASSPRYNSPLHF,TGTGCCAGCAGTCCCCGCTATAATTCACCCCTCCACTTT
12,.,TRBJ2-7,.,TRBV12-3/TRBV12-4,CASSSGPQGQYF,TGTGCCAGCAGTTCAGGACCCCAGGGGCAGTACTTC
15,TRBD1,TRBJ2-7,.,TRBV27,CASSLDRTGIYEQYF,TGTGCCAGCAGTTTGGACAGGACTGGGATATACGAGCAGTACTTC
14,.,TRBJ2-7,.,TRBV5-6,CASSQGRGGYEQYF,TGTGCCAGCAGCCAGGGCAGGGGAGGCTACGAGCAGTACTTC
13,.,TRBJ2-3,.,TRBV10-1,CASSLQGQDTQYF,TGCGCCAGCAGTCTACAGGGCCAAGATACGCAGTATTTT
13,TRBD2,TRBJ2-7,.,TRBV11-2,CASSSLAAYEQYF,TGTGCCAGCAGCTCACTAGCGGCCTACGAGCAGTACTTC
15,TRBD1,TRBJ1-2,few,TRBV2,CASRYATGAQYGYTF,TGTGCCAGCAGATACGCGACAGGGGCCCAGTATGGCTACACCTTC
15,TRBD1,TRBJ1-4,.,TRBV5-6,CASSLGTGKYEKLFF,TGTGCCAGCAGCTTGGGGACAGGGAAGTATGAAAAACTGTTTTTT
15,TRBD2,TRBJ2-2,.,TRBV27,CASSLSSGSPGELFF,TGTGCCAGCAGTTTATCTAGCGGGAGTCCCGGGGAGCTGTTTTTT
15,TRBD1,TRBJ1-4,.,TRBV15,CATSRDQGEGEKLFF,TGTGCCACCAGCAGAGATCAGGGGGAAGGTGAAAAACTGTTTTTT
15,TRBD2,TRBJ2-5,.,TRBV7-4,CASSSPGGRAETQYF,TGTGCCAGCAGCTCCCCTGGCGGGAGAGCGGAGACCCAGTACTTC
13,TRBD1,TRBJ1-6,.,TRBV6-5,CASSRQGTSPLHF,TGTGCCAGCAGCCGACAGGGCACCTCACCCCTCCACTTT
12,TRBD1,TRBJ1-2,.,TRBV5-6,CASSLAGTANVF,TGTGCCAGCAGCTTGGCCGGGACAGCTAATGTGTTC
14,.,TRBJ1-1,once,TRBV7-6,CASSRDTLNTEAFF,TGTGCCAGCAGCCGGGACACCCTGAACACTGAAGCTTTCTTT
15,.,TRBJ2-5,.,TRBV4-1,CASSRVALPEETQYF,TGCGCCAGCAGCCGAGTAGCCTTACCCGAAGAGACCCAGTACTTC
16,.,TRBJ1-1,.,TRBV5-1,CASSPGHSTINTEAFF,TGCGCCAGCAGCCCCGGACATTCGACAATTAACACTGAAGCTTTCTTT
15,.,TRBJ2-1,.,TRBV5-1,CASSSQTRGANEQFF,TGCGCCAGCAGCTCCCAGACTCGGGGCGCGAATGAGCAGTTCTTC
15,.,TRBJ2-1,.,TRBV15,CATSPRDIDYNEQFF,TGTGCCACCAGCCCCCGGGACATAGATTACAATGAGCAGTTCTTC
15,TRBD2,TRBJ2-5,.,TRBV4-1,CASSGEAGGMETQYF,TGCGCCAGCAGCGGGGAAGCGGGAGGGATGGAGACCCAGTACTTC
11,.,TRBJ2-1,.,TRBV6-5,CASSTLNEQFF,TGTGCCAGCAGTACCCTGAATGAGCAGTTCTTC
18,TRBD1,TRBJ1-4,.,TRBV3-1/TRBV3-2,CASSQGRLQGAGNEKLFF,TGTGCCAGCAGCCAAGGCAGGTTACAGGGGGCGGGTAATGAAAAACTGTTTTTT
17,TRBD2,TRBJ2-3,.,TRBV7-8,CASSSRGSGGGLSPQYF,TGTGCCAGCAGCTCCCGCGGGAGCGGGGGGGGCTTGTCCCCGCAGTATTTT
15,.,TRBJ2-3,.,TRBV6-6,CASSYDPTRTDTQYF,TGTGCCAGCAGTTACGACCCGACCCGCACAGATACGCAGTATTTT
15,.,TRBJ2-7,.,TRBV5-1,CASSLESLGYHEQYF,TGCGCCAGCAGCTTGGAATCGCTAGGTTACCACGAGCAGTACTTC
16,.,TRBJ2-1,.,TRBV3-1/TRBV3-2,CASSQVGGGTYNEQFF,TGTGCCAGCAGCCAAGTGGGAGGGGGGACCTACAATGAGCAGTTCTTC
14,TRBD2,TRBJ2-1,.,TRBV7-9,CASSGLAGYNEQFF,TGTGCCAGCAGCGGACTAGCGGGGTACAATGAGCAGTTCTTC
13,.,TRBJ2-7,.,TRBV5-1,CASSLGDPGEQYF,TGCGCCAGCAGCTTGGGAGATCCCGGAGAGCAGTACTTC
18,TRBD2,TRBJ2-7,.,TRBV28,CASSRLGLAGEQQYEQYF,TGTGCCAGCAGCCGACTGGGACTAGCGGGAGAACAGCAATACGAGCAGTACTTC
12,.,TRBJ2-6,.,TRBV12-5,CASGPGANVLTF,TGTGCTAGTGGCCCTGGGGCCAACGTCCTGACTTTC
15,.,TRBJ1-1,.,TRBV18,CASSRIRQTNTEAFF,TGTGCCAGCTCACGTATCAGACAGACGAACACTGAAGCTTTCTTT
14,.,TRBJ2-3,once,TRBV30,CAWGGALFTDTQYF,TGTGCCTGGGGAGGGGCGCTGTTTACAGATACGCAGTATTTT
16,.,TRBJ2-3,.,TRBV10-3,CAISEAAGRSTDTQYF,TGTGCCATCAGTGAGGCCGCCGGACGGAGCACAGATACGCAGTATTTT
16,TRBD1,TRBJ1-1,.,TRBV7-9,CASSPSMDRATYEAFF,TGTGCCAGCAGCCCCAGTATGGACAGGGCAACATATGAAGCTTTCTTT
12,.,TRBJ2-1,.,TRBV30,CAWSTNSGRQFF,TGTGCCTGGAGCACAAATTCCGGGAGGCAGTTCTTC
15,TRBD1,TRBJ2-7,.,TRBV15,CATSTSTGESYEQYF,TGTGCCACCAGCACATCGACAGGGGAATCCTACGAGCAGTACTTC
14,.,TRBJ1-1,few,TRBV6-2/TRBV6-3,CASSDTYMNTEAFF,TGTGCCAGCAGTGATACTTACATGAACACTGAAGCTTTCTTT
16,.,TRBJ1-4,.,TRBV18,CASSPSSGVPKEKLFF,TGTGCCAGCTCACCCTCTTCGGGAGTTCCTAAGGAAAAACTGTTTTTT
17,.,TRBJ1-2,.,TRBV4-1,CASSQFLGLVTNYGYTF,TGCGCCAGCAGCCAATTCCTCGGACTGGTAACTAACTATGGCTACACCTTC
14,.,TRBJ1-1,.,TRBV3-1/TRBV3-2,CASSQMGMNTEAFF,TGTGCCAGCAGCCAAATGGGAATGAACACTGAAGCTTTCTTT
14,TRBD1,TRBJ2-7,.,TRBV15,CATTRDRGSYEQYF,TGTGCCACCACTCGTGACAGGGGCTCCTACGAGCAGTACTTC
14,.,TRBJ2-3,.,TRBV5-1,CASSLVGVADTQYF,TGCGCCAGCAGCTTGGTCGGTGTGGCGGATACGCAGTATTTT
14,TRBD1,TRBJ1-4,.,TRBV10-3,CASRGSGTNEKLFF,TGTGCCTCCAGGGGGAGCGGGACAAATGAAAAACTGTTTTTT
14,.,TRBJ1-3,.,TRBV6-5,CASSSQAPGNTIYF,TGTGCCAGCAGTTCACAGGCCCCTGGAAACACCATATATTTT
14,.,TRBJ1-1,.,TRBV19,CASTPQGMNTEAFF,TGTGCCAGTACGCCACAGGGCATGAACACTGAAGCTTTCTTT
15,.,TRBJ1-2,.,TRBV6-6,CASSYTSTGGYGYTF,TGTGCCAGCAGTTACACTAGTACGGGGGGCTATGGCTACACCTTC
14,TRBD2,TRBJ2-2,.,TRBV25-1,CASGRGALTGELFF,TGTGCGAGCGGGCGGGGGGCCTTAACCGGGGAGCTGTTTTTT
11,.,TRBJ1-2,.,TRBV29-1,CSGGSDYGYTF,TGCAGCGGAGGGTCTGACTATGGCTACACCTTC
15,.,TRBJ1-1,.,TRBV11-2,CASSPRAGGDTEAFF,TGTGCCAGCAGCCCTAGGGCCGGGGGTGACACTGAAGCTTTCTTT
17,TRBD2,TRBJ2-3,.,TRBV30,CAWRTLGLAGNSDTQYF,TGTGCCTGGAGGACCCTCGGACTAGCGGGGAACTCAGATACGCAGTATTTT
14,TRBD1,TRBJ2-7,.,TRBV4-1,CASSPDRGSYEQYF,TGCGCCAGCAGCCCGGACAGGGGCTCCTACGAGCAGTACTTC
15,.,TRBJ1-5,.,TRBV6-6,CASSYSDRDNQPQHF,TGTGCCAGCAGTTACTCAGACAGAGACAATCAGCCCCAGCATTTT
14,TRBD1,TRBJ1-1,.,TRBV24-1,CATSDHRGPGEAFF,TGTGCCACCAGTGACCACAGGGGGCCGGGAGAAGCTTTCTTT
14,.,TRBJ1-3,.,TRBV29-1,CSVERGGTGNTIYF,TGCAGCGTTGAAAGAGGGGGGACTGGAAACACCATATATTTT
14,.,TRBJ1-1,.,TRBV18,CASSLTDLNTEAFF,TGTGCCAGCTCACTGACGGACTTGAACACTGAAGCTTTCTTT
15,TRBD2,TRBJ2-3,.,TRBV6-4,CASRRPGLAGDTQYF,TGTGCCAGCAGACGACCGGGACTAGCAGGAGATACGCAGTATTTT
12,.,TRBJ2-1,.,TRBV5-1,CASSLSPNEQFF,TGCGCCAGCAGCCTTAGCCCAAATGAGCAGTTCTTC
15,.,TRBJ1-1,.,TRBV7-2,CASSLGSLWGAEAFF,TGTGCCAGCAGCTTAGGTTCCCTGTGGGGAGCTGAAGCTTTCTTT